What follows are 4 T cell receptor beta chains derived from one specimen sequenced in a study of technical replicates of blood from a handful of donors (dated by TCRdb to the late 2010s). The library was produced with the immunoSEQ multiplex PCR assay. The table was pulled from immuneACCESS by TCRdb, which kept in-frame rearrangements only. Such tables lose some clones; where checked, under half of the loss comes from unresolved V genes, and the rest has no known cause. For this sample the table gives roughly 45,000 clones, of which about 94% were detected only once. The biggest ten clones account for approximately 3.9% of the sample. The specimen was PBMCs. These receptors were collected from a human donor in good health. Some clones in this sample may be carry-over from other donors' samples.

The chain employs TRBV7-2 and TRBJ2-7; 10 bases map to TRBD2. CDR1 is SGHTA, CDR2 FQGNSA, per germline. This CDR3 comprises 15 residues. Losses at the gene ends were 5 bases for V and 0 bases for J; bases not matched to a gene: 4. This CDR3 reads CASSEASGSSYEQYF. The CDR3 coding sequence is TGTGCCAGCAGCGAGGCTAGCGGGAGCTCCTACGAGCAGTACTTC.

This chain connects TRBV7-9 to TRBJ1-1; 10 bases line up with TRBD1. V lost 7 bases, J lost 6 bases, and 11 bases stayed unmatched. Germline CDR1 is SEHNR and CDR2 is FQNEAQ (reference sequence). This CDR3 is built from 15 residues. This chain's CDR3 is CASTADLTGGPEAFF. In DNA, the CDR3 is TGTGCCAGCACCGCGGACCTGACAGGGGGCCCTGAAGCTTTCTTT.

The chain has TRBV30 and TRBJ2-7, with 16 bases matching TRBD2. This CDR3 is 19 amino acids long. Trimming at V came to 0 bases and at J to 5 bases, leaving 13 bases not matched to a gene. Germline CDR1 is GTSNPN and CDR2 is SVGIG (reference sequence). In DNA, the CDR3 is TGTGCCTGGAGTGTAGGAAGGGGACTAGCGGGAGGGCCGGAGGACGAGCAGTACTTC. Translation: CAWSVGRGLAGGPEDEQYF. The whole variable domain, remainder taken from reference TRBV30 and TRBJ2-7, is SQTIHQWPATLVQPVGSPLSLECTVEGTSNPNLYWYRQAAGRGLQLLFYSVGIGQISSEVPQNLSASRPQDRQFILSSKKLLLSDSGFYLCAWSVGRGLAGGPEDEQYFGPGTRLTVT.

This clone was found once. The rearrangement links TRBV11-2 to TRBJ1-1; tentative D call: TRBD1 (6 bases). The length of the CDR3 is 14 residues. Germline V lookup: CDR1 SGHAT, CDR2 FQNNGV. V shed 4 bases and J shed 10 bases, with 19 bases lying between them. CDR3 nucleotides: TGTGCCAGCAGCTATGCGGACAGCCTGGGGAGAGCTTTCTTT. Protein sequence: CASSYADSLGRAFF.